This T cell receptor (beta chain) came from a study of cytotoxic CD8 clonotypes in ibrutinib-treated CLL. The CDR3 is 14 amino acids. Germline loops: CDR1 SQVTM, CDR2 ANQGSEA. After removal of 3 bases from V and 5 bases from J, the junction contained 6 bases not matched to a gene. The intended depth for sequencing was 1 in 200,000 to 1 in 1 million T cells. Method: immunoSEQ multiplex PCR; TCRdb's copy keeps in-frame clones and lacks some. The table records fewer than 40,000 clones, approximately 71% of them present only once. The rearrangement links TRBV29-1 to TRBJ2-3; 9 nucleotides match TRBD1. The source is a human donor with chronic lymphocytic leukemia. Sample: PBMCs, taken at disease progression, from a patient treated with ibrutinib. This CDR3 reads CSVDTTGGEDTQYF. In DNA form, the CDR3 reads TGCAGCGTTGATACCACAGGGGGCGAAGATACGCAGTATTTT.